This T cell receptor beta chain was obtained from a study of T cells after yellow fever vaccination. One entry per CDR3 protein results from TCRdb running MiXCR on the 5' RACE reads. The sample shows 65,000 to 70,000 distinct CDR3 sequences, about 6% of them seen only once. Study results and caveats: Although most clonotypes did not, a small share appeared in both CD4 and CD8 compartments.

This clonotype was observed many times. The antigen is not known. Sequenced material: CD4+ T cells sorted from PBMCs, taken more than 14 days after the first yellow fever vaccination. The TCR sequence derives from a man aged 18 to 29 who received the YFV17D yellow fever vaccine.

CDR3 in DNA: TGCAGCGTTGAAGATCGTGTCGGGGGGAACACAGATACGCAGTATTTT. This gives the protein CSVEDRVGGNTDTQYF. The V gene is TRBV29-1, the J gene TRBJ2-3; 7 bases fit TRBD2. The CDR3 runs to 16 residues. Germline V gives CDR1 SQVTM, CDR2 ANQGSEA. The V segment lost 0 bases and the J segment 2 bases; nucleotides outside the gene matches: 8.